This entry lists 4 T cell receptor beta chains sequenced from one sample in a study of control samples from healthy donors and cancer patients. Clones were sequenced by immunoSEQ multiplex PCR, and TCRdb holds only the in-frame ones, with some missing. The sample holds roughly 40,000 clones, over 80% seen once. The material sequenced was blood. The receptors originated from a man aged 60 to 69 in good health.

The V call is TRBV11-3, the J call TRBJ1-1; D is unresolved. Trimming removed 6 bases at V and 1 base at J, with 9 bases between. The CDR3 covers 13 residues. The germline gives CDR1 SGHNT, CDR2 YENEEA. Here the CDR3 reads CASSSGANTEAFF. The CDR3, as DNA: TGTGCCAGCAGTTCCGGAGCGAACACTGAAGCTTTCTTT.

The genes are TRBV7-9 and TRBJ2-7, with D possibly being TRBD1 or TRBD2 (5 bases each). V lost 1 base, J lost 0 bases, and 7 bases lay in between. The CDR3 sequence is 14 residues long. The germline gives CDR1 SEHNR, CDR2 FQNEAQ (reference sequence). CDR3 coding DNA: TGTGCCAGCAGCTTAGGGGGGAACTCCTACGAGCAGTACTTC. Its translation: CASSLGGNSYEQYF.

V usage is TRBV12-3 or TRBV12-4 and J usage is TRBJ2-7; D is ambiguous. The CDR3 length is 12 residues. V was clipped by 3 bases and J by 3 bases, with 6 bases between them. In DNA form, the CDR3 reads TGTGCCAGCAGTTTCGACATCTACGAGCAGTACTTC. Residues: CASSFDIYEQYF.

The chain couples TRBV30 to TRBJ1-2, with D unresolved. The germline V and J ends were trimmed by 4 bases and 13 bases, with 25 bases remaining between them. CDR1 is GTSNPN and CDR2 is SVGIG in the germline V gene (reference sequence). The CDR3 covers 14 residues. The CDR3 DNA sequence: TGTGCCTGGATCACCAGTCCGATCGAAAGGGCTTTCACCTTC. Translating it yields CAWITSPIERAFTF.